These 27 T cell receptor beta chains originate from one sample sequenced in a study of T cell responses to AZD1222 COVID-19 vaccine. The protocol was immunoSEQ multiplex PCR, while the TCRdb copy is restricted to in-frame clones and leaves out a portion. Seen here are about 100,000 clones, 80% to 90% observed once, and the top ten hold 4.2%. Sequenced material: peripheral blood, taken on day 0 of MenACWY control vaccination. The receptors derive from an adult in good health.

The chain joins TRBV29-1 to TRBJ2-3, with D possibly matching TRBD2 (6 bases). Trimming shortened V by 2 bases and J by 12 bases, and 18 bases separated the two germline ends. CDR1 is SQVTM and CDR2 is ANQGSEA in the germline V gene. The CDR3 consists of 13 residues. The CDR3 DNA follows: TGCAGCGTTGAATATGTGTCTGGGGAGGCCCAGTATTTT. Its translation: CSVEYVSGEAQYF.

The DNA of the CDR3 is TGCAGTGCTGAGCGGTCCGGGGAGCTGTTTTTT. It yields the protein CSAERSGELFF. The V call is TRBV20-1, the J call TRBJ2-2; D possibly corresponds to TRBD2 (5 bases). The CDR3 is 11 amino acids. CDR1 DFQATT and CDR2 SNEGSKA come from the germline V gene (reference sequence). The V gene lost 5 bases and the J gene lost 6 bases, with 7 bases spanning the gap.

J is TRBJ2-7 and V is TRBV27; D could derive from TRBD1 or TRBD2 (5 bases each). Per germline, CDR1 MNHEY and CDR2 SMNVEV (reference sequence). Trimming left V 10 bases short and J 1 base short, with 17 bases between. CDR3 length equals 14 residues. CDR3 nucleotides: TGTGCCACCGGACCAAGAGAGGGGTCCTACGAGCAGTACTTC. Translation gives CATGPREGSYEQYF.

The V and J genes are TRBV30 and TRBJ2-7; D remains unclear. In germline, CDR1 is GTSNPN, CDR2 SVGIG (reference sequence). This CDR3 comprises 14 residues. V shed 5 bases and J shed 3 bases, with 17 bases lying between them. In nucleotides, the CDR3 is TGTGCCTGGTCGCCTTGGGCCCCGAGCTACGAGCAGTACTTC. Translated: CAWSPWAPSYEQYF.

V gene TRBV7-2 combines with J gene TRBJ2-7; D may be TRBD2 (6 bases). V gave up 2 bases and J gave up 2 bases, with 13 bases separating them. Per germline, CDR1 SGHTA and CDR2 FQGNSA. The CDR3 runs to 15 residues. The CDR3 sequence: CASSLWASATYEQYF. CDR3 bases: TGTGCCAGCAGCTTATGGGCTAGCGCCACCTACGAGCAGTACTTC.

The V call is TRBV6-5, the J call TRBJ2-7; D gene ambiguous. V lost 4 bases and J 7 bases, leaving 8 bases between the germline ends. This CDR3 comprises 11 residues. CDR1 is MNHEY and CDR2 is SVGAGI in the germline V gene. The CDR3 DNA sequence: TGTGCCAGCAGTTCCGCGCGGGAGCAGTACTTC. This codes for CASSSAREQYF.

The chain carries TRBV29-1 and TRBJ2-1; 10 bases map to TRBD1. The CDR3 contains 12 residues. After removal of 8 bases from V and 5 bases from J, the junction contained 3 bases not matched to a gene. Germline V gene lookup returns CDR1 SQVTM and CDR2 ANQGSEA. DNA for the CDR3: TGCAGCCTCGGGACAGGGGACAATGAGCAGTTCTTC. It is translated as CSLGTGDNEQFF.

This clone was found once. This sequence joins TRBV27 and TRBJ2-1; the match to TRBD2 covers 15 bases. V shed 3 bases and J 9 bases; nucleotides not matched to a gene: 3. CDR1 is MNHEY and CDR2 is SMNVEV in the germline V gene (reference sequence). The CDR3 runs to 15 residues. CDR3 sequence reads: CASSFWTSGRGEQFF. The DNA of the CDR3 is TGTGCCAGCAGTTTCTGGACTAGCGGGAGGGGTGAGCAGTTCTTC.

This clone has just one count. The V call is TRBV5-4, the J call TRBJ1-2; 7 bases are a match to TRBD1. Germline V CDR1 and CDR2: SGHNT, YYREEE (reference sequence). This CDR3 contains 18 residues. Trimming at V came to 0 bases and at J to 5 bases, leaving 16 bases not matched to a gene. CDR3 nucleotide sequence: TGTGCCAGCAGCTTGGGAGGGGGCGGGACGTTTAATGGTTATGGCTACACCTTC. This gives the protein CASSLGGGGTFNGYGYTF.

The genes are TRBV4-1 and TRBJ2-7, with 7 bases fitting TRBD1. Trimming at V came to 4 bases and at J to 3 bases, leaving 9 bases not matched to a gene. CDR3 length: 15 amino acids. Per the germline V gene, CDR1 is MGHRA and CDR2 is YSYEKL. CDR3 DNA sequence: TGCGCCAGCAGCCCGTCTTGGACAGGAAACTACGAGCAGTACTTC. Its protein product is CASSPSWTGNYEQYF.

J is TRBJ1-5 and V is TRBV25-1; D is undetermined. Germline CDR1 is MGHDK and CDR2 is SYGVNS. This CDR3 comprises 15 residues. The germline V and J ends were trimmed by 1 base and 3 bases, with 10 bases remaining between them. The CDR3 spells CASSEFGGPNQPQHF. As DNA, the CDR3 is TGTGCCAGCAGTGAATTCGGCGGACCCAATCAGCCCCAGCATTTT.

The chain uses TRBV3-1 (or the pseudogene TRBV3-2) and TRBJ1-6; D is unclear. The CDR3 covers 12 residues. Trimming shortened V by 4 bases and J by 9 bases, and 7 bases separated the two germline ends. Germline V gives CDR1 LGHDT, CDR2 YNNKEL (reference sequence). The CDR3 region is CASSLSVSPLHF. CDR3 nucleotides: TGTGCCAGCAGCCTGAGTGTTTCACCCCTCCACTTT.

In its sample, this clone was seen a few times. The CDR3 DNA reads as TGTGCCAGCAGCCAAGTTCCGGGACAGGGAAGCGCTTTCTTT. The encoded protein is CASSQVPGQGSAFF. V and J are TRBV3-1 (or the pseudogene TRBV3-2) and TRBJ1-1, with 9 nucleotides matching TRBD1. The CDR3 consists of 14 residues. The V gene's germline CDR1 is LGHDT and CDR2 YNNKEL (reference sequence). V gave up 1 base and J gave up 11 bases; unmatched junction bases: 8.

This clone has a single count. The chain links TRBV9 to TRBJ1-5, with a tentative D call TRBD1 (6 bases). The CDR3 runs 14 residues. The germline CDR1 and CDR2 sequences are SGDLS and YYNGEE. Trimming pared 4 bases from V and 4 bases from J, leaving 12 bases between. In nucleotides, the CDR3 is TGTGCCAGCAGCCCAGGGGCAGCTAATCAGCCCCAGCATTTT. Protein: CASSPGAANQPQHF. Together with reference TRBV9 and TRBJ1-5, the CDR3 gives the full variable domain: DSGVTQTPKHLITATGQRVTLRCSPRSGDLSVYWYQQSLDQGLQFLIQYYNGEERAKGNILERFSAQQFPDLHSELNLSSLELGDSALYFCASSPGAANQPQHFGDGTRLSIL.

V is TRBV2 and J is TRBJ1-1, with D possibly being TRBD1 (6 bases). The CDR3 has 14 amino acids. The V end lost 6 bases, the J end lost 5 bases, and 16 bases lay between the germline ends. Germline assignment: CDR1 SNHLY and CDR2 FYNNEI. The CDR3 loop is CASRSWKGGTEAFF. The CDR3 DNA is TGTGCCAGCAGGTCGTGGAAGGGGGGGACTGAAGCTTTCTTT.

This clone was recorded a few times. The chain uses TRBV29-1 and TRBJ1-2; D possibly corresponds to TRBD1 (5 bases). Germline V lookup: CDR1 SQVTM, CDR2 ANQGSEA. The CDR3 has 13 amino acids. Between the trimmed V and J ends, which lost 4 bases and 1 base, there was a span of 10 bases. The DNA of the CDR3 is TGCAGCGTTGCTTCAGGGAGTAACTATGGCTACACCTTC. Translation: CSVASGSNYGYTF.

The gene calls are TRBV18 and TRBJ2-7; D may correspond to TRBD1 or TRBD2 (5 bases each). Trimming shortened V by 0 bases and J by 7 bases, and 13 bases separated the two germline ends. This CDR3 is built from 14 residues. The germline CDR1 and CDR2 sequences are KGHSH and LQKENI. The CDR3 sequence is CASSPPGPSGEQYF. CDR3 in DNA: TGTGCCAGCTCACCACCGGGACCCTCGGGGGAGCAGTACTTC. Variable domain in full (rest from reference TRBV18 and TRBJ2-7): NAGVMQNPRHLVRRRGQEARLRCSPMKGHSHVYWYRQLPEEGLKFMVYLQKENIIDESGMPKERFSAEFPKEGPSILRIQQVVRGDSAAYFCASSPPGPSGEQYFGPGTRLTVT.

The V and J genes are TRBV19 and TRBJ1-2, with TRBD1 as a possible D gene (6 bases). Germline values: CDR1 LNHDA, CDR2 SQIVND (reference sequence). The CDR3 length is 14 residues. V lost 1 base and J lost 4, with 10 bases in between. The CDR3 DNA is TGTGCCAGTAGTATAGGACGCAGGGGCTATGGCTACACCTTC. This encodes CASSIGRRGYGYTF.

As to this clone: Germline and junction disagree at one end, which may indicate a read error. This chain links TRBV6-2 or TRBV6-3 with TRBJ2-1; 8 positions match TRBD1. Germline V gene sequence: CDR1 MNHEY, CDR2 SVGEGT. This CDR3 is built from 14 residues. For the CDR3, the DNA is TGTGCCAGCACTTACCTTGGACAGGGTGGTGAGCAGTTCTTC. Its translation: CASTYLGQGGEQFF.

The V call is TRBV30, the J call TRBJ2-7, with D possibly matching TRBD1 (6 bases). The V and J ends lost 2 bases and 6 bases respectively, with 14 bases between them. This CDR3 region has 13 residues. The germline V gene has CDR1 GTSNPN and CDR2 SVGIG (reference sequence). The CDR3 sequence is CAWSRDTNVEQYF. The CDR3 DNA follows: TGTGCCTGGAGTCGGGACACAAATGTCGAGCAGTACTTC.

V is TRBV7-7 and J is TRBJ2-5, with a weak D call TRBD1 (5 bases). V was trimmed by 2 bases and J by 2 bases, leaving 9 bases between them. The CDR3 totals 14 residues. Per germline, CDR1 SSHAT and CDR2 FNYEAQ (reference sequence). For the CDR3, the DNA is TGTGCCAGCAGCTTAATGGGGCCGCAAGAGACCCAGTACTTC. It encodes CASSLMGPQETQYF.

This clone appeared a few times. The chain links TRBV6-1 to TRBJ1-2; D not resolved. Trimming shortened V by 1 base and J by 7 bases, and 7 bases separated the two germline ends. The CDR3 consists of 12 residues. Germline V gives CDR1 MNHNS, CDR2 SASEGT. The DNA of the CDR3 is TGTGCCAGCAGTGAAGAATGGGGTGGCTACACCTTC. This codes for CASSEEWGGYTF.

The rearrangement joins TRBV24-1 to TRBJ2-5; D might be TRBD1 (6 bases). CDR3 length: 14 amino acids. The germline V gene has CDR1 KGHDR and CDR2 SFDVKD. V was cut by 9 bases and J by 5 bases, with 18 bases left in between. This CDR3 is CATAGTGIRETQYF. The DNA of the CDR3 is TGTGCCACCGCAGGAACAGGGATTCGGGAGACCCAGTACTTC.

This clone was observed a few times. The identical CDR3 is also encoded by other nucleotide sequences in the sample. The V gene is TRBV5-6, the J gene TRBJ2-2; D gene ambiguous. Germline values: CDR1 SGHDT, CDR2 YYEEEE. CDR3 size: 15 residues. Between the trimmed V and J ends, which lost 0 bases and 0 bases, there was a span of 6 bases. CDR3 sequence reads: CASSLGPSNTGELFF. The CDR3 DNA reads as TGTGCCAGCAGCTTGGGGCCGTCGAACACCGGGGAGCTGTTTTTT.

The chain couples TRBV5-1 to TRBJ2-3; TRBD2 is a possible D gene (5 bases). The germline V gene has CDR1 SGHRS and CDR2 YFSETQ. The CDR3 is 14 residues long. With 4 bases removed from V and 0 bases from J, the gap between germline ends came to 9 bases. The chain's CDR3 is CASSVRTSTDTQYF. Written as DNA, the CDR3 is TGCGCCAGCAGCGTACGGACTAGCACAGATACGCAGTATTTT.

The chain is built from TRBV27 and TRBJ1-5, with D tentatively TRBD1 (6 bases). Germline V lookup: CDR1 MNHEY, CDR2 SMNVEV (reference sequence). V lost 3 bases and J lost 5, with 11 bases in between. There are 14 residues in the CDR3. Here the CDR3 DNA reads TGTGCCAGCAGTTTGGGAGGGGGGGATCAGCCCCAGCATTTT. Translated: CASSLGGGDQPQHF.

The rearrangement uses TRBV6-2 or TRBV6-3 and TRBJ2-5; 12 nucleotides agree with TRBD2. The CDR3 extends over 16 amino acids. The germline CDR1 and CDR2 sequences are MNHEY and SVGEGT. The V and J ends lost 6 bases and 1 base, in that order; junction bases with no gene match: 6. The CDR3 reads CASSRRLAGVQETQYF. The CDR3 bases are TGTGCCAGCAGCCGCCGACTAGCGGGAGTCCAAGAGACCCAGTACTTC.